Below are 29 T cell receptor beta chains sequenced from a single sample in a study of neurological immune-mediated disorders. Time point meaning: longitudinal time-point 1 (baseline). TCRdb passed the 5' RACE reads through MiXCR, listing each CDR3 protein once. There are tens of thousands of distinct CDR3 sequences in the sample; about 3.3% occur only once, and about 7.8% lies in the top ten. The specimen sequenced was PBMCs. The source is a woman in her sixties with multiple sclerosis.

The sample holds many counts of this clonotype. The V and J genes are TRBV11-2 and TRBJ2-1; 7 bases agree with TRBD2. V dropped 10 bases and J dropped 0; count of bases not matched to a gene: 12. In germline, CDR1 is SGHAT, CDR2 FQNNGV. The CDR3 is 16 residues long. CDR3 in amino acids: CATSPGGTSSYNEQFF. CDR3 in DNA: TGTGCCACCTCCCCGGGGGGAACCAGCTCCTACAATGAGCAGTTCTTC.

At least ten counts were recorded for this clonotype. The rearrangement links TRBV5-1 to TRBJ1-6; TRBD1 is a possible D gene (5 bases). In germline, CDR1 is SGHRS, CDR2 YFSETQ. The CDR3 is made up of 15 amino acids. V lost 4 bases, J lost 5 bases, and 13 bases lay in between. This CDR3 is CASSTRHRNNSPLHF. The CDR3 nucleotides read TGCGCCAGCAGCACAAGACACAGGAATAATTCACCCCTCCACTTT. Full variable domain (outside the CDR3, taken from reference TRBV5-1 and TRBJ1-6): KAGVTQTPRYLIKTRGQQVTLSCSPISGHRSVSWYQQTPGQGLQFLFEYFSETQRNKGNFPGRFSGRQFSNSRSEMNVSTLELGDSALYLCASSTRHRNNSPLHFGNGTRLTVT.

This clonotype was picked up many times. The rearrangement uses TRBV5-1 and TRBJ2-2, with D hard to call. In germline, CDR1 is SGHRS, CDR2 YFSETQ. Deletions cut 0 bases from V and 0 bases from J, with 9 bases between. This CDR3 is built from 16 residues. CDR3 in DNA: TGCGCCAGCAGCTTGGACGTAGCCCCGAACACCGGGGAGCTGTTTTTT. This encodes CASSLDVAPNTGELFF.

On this clonotype itself: Relative to the germline gene, one junction end is altered; a read error may explain this. The rearrangement links TRBV18 to TRBJ1-6; D is ambiguous. Looked up from germline, CDR1 is KGHSH and CDR2 is LQKENI. This CDR3 contains 13 residues. The CDR3 nucleotides are TGTGCCAGCTCACCCCAAGTTAATTCAACCCTCAACTTT. Translating it yields CASSPQVNSTLNF.

This clonotype has a count of ten or more. The rearrangement links TRBV5-1 to TRBJ1-1; the match to TRBD1 covers 7 bases. The CDR3 consists of 16 residues. CDR1 and CDR2 from the germline V gene are SGHRS and YFSETQ. After removal of 3 bases from V and 1 base from J, the junction contained 9 bases not matched to a gene. For the CDR3, the DNA is TGCGCCAGCAGCTCTAACCCACAGGGGCAGAACACTGAAGCTTTCTTT. Residues: CASSSNPQGQNTEAFF. Filled out from reference TRBV5-1 and TRBJ1-1, the complete variable domain reads KAGVTQTPRYLIKTRGQQVTLSCSPISGHRSVSWYQQTPGQGLQFLFEYFSETQRNKGNFPGRFSGRQFSNSRSEMNVSTLELGDSALYLCASSSNPQGQNTEAFFGQGTRLTVV.

In its sample, this clonotype was seen many times. The chain combines TRBV20-1 with TRBJ1-2; TRBD1 matches 7 bases. Trimming cost V 0 bases and J 8 bases; bases outside gene matches: 9. Germline CDR1 is DFQATT and CDR2 is SNEGSKA (reference sequence). The CDR3 contains 14 residues. The CDR3 DNA follows: TGCAGTGCTAGAGATGTCCGGACAGGTCCAGGCTACACCTTC. Its protein is CSARDVRTGPGYTF.

This clonotype was seen ten or more times. The chain combines TRBV20-1 with TRBJ2-7; 8 nucleotides match TRBD2. The length of the CDR3 is 15 residues. Trimming at V came to 0 bases and at J to 4 bases, leaving 8 bases not matched to a gene. CDR1 and CDR2 from the germline V gene are DFQATT and SNEGSKA (reference sequence). CDR3 sequence: CSARDLFSGVYEQYF. CDR3 bases: TGCAGTGCTAGAGATCTGTTTAGCGGGGTGTACGAGCAGTACTTC.

This clonotype was counted at least ten times. The J gene is TRBJ2-1, the V gene TRBV12-3 or TRBV12-4; D may be TRBD1 or TRBD2 (6 bases each). The CDR3 sequence is 15 residues long. V lost 6 bases and J 9 bases, leaving 21 bases between the germline ends. Here the CDR3 DNA reads TGTGCCAGCAGCCCAGGGGACTCCCAGGTGACTGAGCAGTTCTTC. Translating it yields CASSPGDSQVTEQFF.

This clonotype was seen at least ten times. The rearrangement joins TRBV3-1 to TRBJ2-7, with D hard to call. The CDR3 extends over 13 amino acids. V was trimmed by 8 bases and J by 3 bases, leaving 14 bases between them. Germline assignment: CDR1 LGHDT and CDR2 YNNKEL (reference sequence). The CDR3 sequence is CASEGLAGYEQYF. In DNA form, the CDR3 reads TGTGCCAGCGAAGGTTTAGCCGGCTACGAGCAGTACTTC.

This clonotype was detected ten times or more. V usage is TRBV12-3 or TRBV12-4 and J usage is TRBJ2-2; TRBD2 agrees at 9 bases. This CDR3 has 16 amino acids. Losses at the gene ends were 3 bases for V and 5 bases for J; bases not matched to a gene: 7. CDR3 nucleotide sequence: TGTGCCAGCAGTTTCGATCTAGCGGGGAGGACCGGGGAGCTGTTTTTT. Translated, it gives CASSFDLAGRTGELFF.

This clonotype was recorded many times. V gene TRBV20-1 combines with J gene TRBJ2-3; TRBD2 agrees at 8 bases. This CDR3 region has 18 residues. With V trimmed by 5 bases and J by 0 bases, 16 bases remained unmatched. Germline CDR1 is DFQATT and CDR2 is SNEGSKA (reference sequence). The CDR3 DNA sequence: TGCAGTGCTTTTTCCGGGGGGGCGAACTTTACTAGCACAGATACGCAGTATTTT. This encodes CSAFSGGANFTSTDTQYF.

At least ten counts were recorded for this clonotype. The chain uses TRBV10-3 and TRBJ2-7; tentatively, D is TRBD1 or TRBD2 (6 bases each). This CDR3 has 15 amino acids. Deletions cut 6 bases from V and 3 bases from J, with 18 bases between. CDR1 is ENHRY and CDR2 is SYGVKD in the germline V gene. CDR3 coding DNA: TGTGCCATCAGGACGGTAACGGGGGCCGGCTACGAGCAGTACTTC. This sequence encodes CAIRTVTGAGYEQYF.

This clonotype was counted a few times. The chain combines TRBV7-9 with TRBJ2-7; weak D call: TRBD2 (5 bases). Trimming removed 3 bases at V and 7 bases at J, with 13 bases between. This CDR3 is built from 13 residues. Germline V gene lookup returns CDR1 SEHNR and CDR2 FQNEAQ (reference sequence). CDR3 nucleotides: TGTGCCAGCAGCTTTTTCCGGGAAGAGGAGCAGTACTTC. This codes for CASSFFREEEQYF.

This clonotype was seen ten or more times. This sequence joins TRBV20-1 and TRBJ1-3; a possible D gene is TRBD1 (5 bases). The CDR3 totals 14 residues. The germline V and J ends were trimmed by 5 bases and 0 bases, with 11 bases remaining between them. Germline V gene lookup returns CDR1 DFQATT and CDR2 SNEGSKA (reference sequence). CDR3 in amino acids: CSAGDSASGNTIYF. DNA for the CDR3: TGCAGTGCTGGTGACAGTGCCTCTGGAAACACCATATATTTT.

The sample holds many counts of this clonotype. This chain links TRBV19 with TRBJ1-5; D not certain. The CDR3 extends over 16 amino acids. Germline V gene data show CDR1 as LNHDA and CDR2 as SQIVND (reference sequence). The V gene lost 3 bases and the J gene lost 5 bases, with 17 bases spanning the gap. The CDR3 nucleotides read TGTGCCAGTAGTATTCGCGGCGCCGGATGGGATCAGCCCCAGCATTTT. Translating gives CASSIRGAGWDQPQHF.

This clonotype was seen more than once but under ten times. J is TRBJ1-1 and V is TRBV3-1, with D hard to call. Germline V gene lookup returns CDR1 LGHDT and CDR2 YNNKEL (reference sequence). The CDR3 contains 14 residues. V shed 5 bases and J shed 1 base, with 11 bases lying between them. Here the CDR3 reads CASSSYGGNTEAFF. The CDR3 nucleotides read TGTGCCAGCAGCTCTTACGGCGGGAACACTGAAGCTTTCTTT.

This clonotype has at least ten counts. The chain couples TRBV19 to TRBJ1-2; 8 bases match TRBD1. The CDR3 consists of 13 residues. V was pared by 6 bases and J by 4 bases, with 4 bases of the junction left unmatched. Germline CDR1 and CDR2: LNHDA and SQIVND (reference sequence). Here the CDR3 DNA reads TGTGCCAGTAGATCGGACAGGGTCTATGGCTACACCTTC. Residues: CASRSDRVYGYTF.

This clonotype has ten or more counts. CDR3 in DNA: TGCAGTGCTACCAAGGATAGCGGGGGGGCCGTTGGAGAGACCCAGTACTTC. It translates to CSATKDSGGAVGETQYF. The rearrangement joins TRBV20-1 to TRBJ2-5, with 11 nucleotides matching TRBD2. CDR1 is DFQATT and CDR2 is SNEGSKA in the germline V gene (reference sequence). The CDR3 runs 17 residues. With 4 bases clipped from V and 4 bases from J, the junction kept 14 bases outside the gene matches.

This clonotype occurred many times. The genes are TRBV5-1 and TRBJ1-1; maybe TRBD1 (6 bases). Germline V CDR1 and CDR2: SGHRS, YFSETQ. Trimming shortened V by 1 base and J by 1 base, and 14 bases separated the two germline ends. This CDR3 has 16 residues. The DNA of the CDR3 is TGCGCCAGCAGCTTGTTTCCGGGACAAACGAACACTGAAGCTTTCTTT. The encoded protein is CASSLFPGQTNTEAFF.

Ten or more counts support this clonotype. The gene calls are TRBV5-5 and TRBJ2-5; 7 nucleotides align to TRBD2. Germline V lookup: CDR1 SGHKS, CDR2 YYEKEE (reference sequence). V lost 7 bases, J lost 2 bases, and 5 bases stayed unmatched. CDR3 length: 13 amino acids. CDR3 sequence: CASREGLQETQYF. The DNA for the CDR3 is TGTGCCAGCCGCGAGGGACTACAAGAGACCCAGTACTTC.

This clonotype has a handful of counts. V gene TRBV18 combines with J gene TRBJ1-1, with D uncertain. The germline V and J ends were trimmed by 0 bases and 2 bases, with 13 bases remaining between them. In germline, CDR1 is KGHSH, CDR2 LQKENI. This CDR3 comprises 16 residues. For the CDR3, the DNA is TGTGCCAGCTCACCACCGACGAGGGCAGGAAACACTGAAGCTTTCTTT. Translation: CASSPPTRAGNTEAFF. Supplemented by reference TRBV18 and TRBJ1-1, the full variable domain reads NAGVMQNPRHLVRRRGQEARLRCSPMKGHSHVYWYRQLPEEGLKFMVYLQKENIIDESGMPKERFSAEFPKEGPSILRIQQVVRGDSAAYFCASSPPTRAGNTEAFFGQGTRLTVV.

Ten or more counts support this clonotype. This chain uses TRBV20-1 with TRBJ1-6, with D maybe TRBD1 (5 bases). In germline, CDR1 is DFQATT, CDR2 SNEGSKA (reference sequence). The CDR3 has 14 amino acids. Trimming took off 6 bases at V and 7 bases at J, with 16 bases between the two ends. The CDR3 nucleotides are TGCAGTGCCCCCGGGGGGAATGAGAATTCACCCCTCCACTTT. Protein sequence: CSAPGGNENSPLHF.

This clonotype was observed at least ten times. The V and J genes are TRBV20-1 and TRBJ2-3; 7 positions match TRBD2. Germline loops: CDR1 DFQATT, CDR2 SNEGSKA (reference sequence). CDR3 size: 17 residues. V lost 0 bases to trimming and J lost 5 bases; unmatched junction nucleotides: 14. The CDR3 here is CSARDPSGRREGDTQYF. In DNA, the CDR3 is TGCAGTGCTAGAGATCCTAGCGGCCGGAGGGAAGGAGATACGCAGTATTTT.

The V call is TRBV12-3 or TRBV12-4, the J call TRBJ2-1; D possibly corresponds to TRBD2 (5 bases). V lost 3 bases, J lost 8 bases, and 14 bases lay in between. The CDR3 is 14 amino acids. CDR3 bases: TGTGCCAGCAGTTTTGGCCTAGCTCACGATGAGCAGTTCTTC. Translation gives CASSFGLAHDEQFF.

This clonotype has at least ten counts. The chain joins TRBV20-1 to TRBJ2-3; 9 bases are a match to TRBD1. The ends lost 5 bases at V and 4 bases at J; junction bases unmatched: 7. CDR1 DFQATT and CDR2 SNEGSKA come from the germline V gene (reference sequence). This CDR3 has 14 residues. This CDR3 reads CSAQQGAVPDTQYF. In nucleotides, the CDR3 is TGCAGTGCTCAACAGGGGGCCGTCCCAGATACGCAGTATTTT.

The chain links TRBV3-1 to TRBJ1-4, with a possible D match to TRBD1 (5 bases). With 3 bases removed from V and 8 bases from J, the gap between germline ends came to 13 bases. The CDR3 consists of 14 residues. The germline V gene encodes CDR1 LGHDT and CDR2 YNNKEL (reference sequence). The CDR3, as DNA: TGTGCCAGCAGCCAGCCAGGGAAGAGAGAAAAACTGTTTTTT. Residues: CASSQPGKREKLFF.

In this sample, this clonotype turned up a few times. No DNA is shown, since the ends of the CDR3 on it are uncertain; the CDR3 is the one TCRdb lists. The chain recombines TRBV5-6 with TRBJ2-1; the D segment call TRBD2 is taken from the table without a DNA check. The CDR3 sequence runs 18 residues, both termini included. Germline V gene sequence: CDR1 SGHDT, CDR2 YYEEEE. The CDR3 region is CASSFYICSIPSVNEQFF.

This clonotype was recorded a few times. The J gene is TRBJ2-2, the V gene TRBV19, with 11 bases aligning to TRBD2. The CDR3 sequence is 16 residues long. Looked up from germline, CDR1 is LNHDA and CDR2 is SQIVND (reference sequence). With 6 bases clipped from V and 3 bases from J, the junction kept 6 bases outside the gene matches. DNA of the CDR3: TGTGCCAGTAGCCAACTAGCGGGGGCCGACACCGGGGAGCTGTTTTTT. This gives the protein CASSQLAGADTGELFF.

This clonotype was picked up many times. The gene calls are TRBV5-1 and TRBJ2-3; 12 bases fit TRBD2. CDR3 length: 19 amino acids. Germline trimming cut 1 base from V and 0 bases from J; bases unmatched to any gene: 9. CDR1 and CDR2 from the germline V gene are SGHRS and YFSETQ. CDR3 bases: TGCGCCAGCAGCTTGACTAGCGGGGGGCTCCTGGAGAGCACAGATACGCAGTATTTT. Protein sequence: CASSLTSGGLLESTDTQYF.